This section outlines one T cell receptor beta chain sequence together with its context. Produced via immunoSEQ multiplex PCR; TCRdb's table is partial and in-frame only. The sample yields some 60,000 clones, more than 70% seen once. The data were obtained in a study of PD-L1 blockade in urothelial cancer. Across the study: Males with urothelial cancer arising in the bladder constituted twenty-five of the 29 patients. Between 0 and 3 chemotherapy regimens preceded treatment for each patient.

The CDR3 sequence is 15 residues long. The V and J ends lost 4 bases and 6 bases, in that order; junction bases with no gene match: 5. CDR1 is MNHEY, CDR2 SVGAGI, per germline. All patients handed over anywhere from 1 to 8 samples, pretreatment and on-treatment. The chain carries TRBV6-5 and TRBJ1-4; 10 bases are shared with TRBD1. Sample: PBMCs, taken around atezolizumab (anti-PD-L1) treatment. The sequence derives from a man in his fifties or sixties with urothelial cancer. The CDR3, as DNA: TGTGCCAGCAGTTCACGGGGGACAGGGGATGAAAAACTGTTTTTT. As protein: CASSSRGTGDEKLFF.